The clone carrying this T cell receptor beta chain showed up just a few times. V dropped 5 bases and J dropped 7; count of bases not matched to a gene: 10. CDR3 length: 15 residues. CDR1 and CDR2 from the germline V gene are SGHVS and FNYEAQ. The sample originates from a study of T-cell memory formation after mild COVID-19. Study in general: The TCR clusters were mostly specific to one donor.

TCRdb re-derived calls from the 5' RACE reads in MiXCR, one entry per CDR3 protein. This sample carries a few hundred thousand distinct CDR3 sequences, roughly a quarter of them seen once, and the ten largest clones take 8.5% to 10%. The genes are TRBV7-6 and TRBJ2-2, with 7 bases that match TRBD1. The specimen was PBMCs or a T cell subset sorted from them (not recorded which). The source is an adult woman who had mild COVID-19 (a few samples of this study predate the infection). Cell type and time point are not known. CDR3 sequence reads: CASSPLTGNDGELFF. CDR3 nucleotides: TGTGCCAGCAGCCCCCTGACAGGGAATGACGGGGAGCTGTTTTTT.